Shown below are 21 T cell receptor beta chains from a single sample sequenced in a study of regulatory T cells in long-lasting Graves disease (dated by TCRdb to about 2021). In light of the paper, this sample's time point label describes: persistent/refractory GD, antithyroid drugs over 5 years with positive TRAb. For both TCR sequencing and RNA sequencing, RNA was extracted from PBMCs in TRIzol. To prepare the library, multiplex PCR was applied. For sequencing, an Illumina HiSeq 4000 was employed. CDR3 regions were amplified by Arm-PCR with iRepertoire HTBI primers to construct TCR beta libraries. Starting from the raw public reads, TCRdb applied fastp trimming at Q25, assembled clones with MiXCR and retained in-frame beta chains. For every CDR3 protein sequence, its rows merge into one entry that carries the most common genes and DNA. The sample table lists approximately 440,000 distinct CDR3 sequences, about 25% of them with a count of one. Roughly a quarter of the sample rests with the top ten.

This specimen was peripheral blood mononuclear cells (PBMCs), taken when the disease was refractory, from a patient treated with antithyroid drugs. Receptor source: a female donor with Graves disease.

This rearrangement joins TRBV6-1 to TRBJ1-1; no firm D call. From germline, CDR1 is MNHNS and CDR2 SASEGT. This CDR3 has 14 residues. Trimming shortened V by 5 bases and J by 6 bases, and 16 bases separated the two germline ends. CDR3 amino acids: CASSKSGRGPEAFF. DNA for the CDR3: TGTGCCAGCAGTAAATCCGGGAGAGGCCCTGAAGCTTTCTTT.

This clonotype was seen only a few times. This chain links TRBV19 with TRBJ1-2; no firm D call. Germline CDR1 is LNHDA and CDR2 is SQIVND (reference sequence). Trimming removed 3 bases from V and 2 bases from J, with 7 bases in between. The CDR3 has 13 amino acids. Here the CDR3 DNA reads TGTGCCAGTAGTATGGGTCAGAACTATGGCTACACCTTC. The encoded protein is CASSMGQNYGYTF.

This clonotype has just a few counts. A much larger clone lies one base from this, so it may be a read error. The chain is built from TRBV28 and TRBJ2-2; TRBD1 matches 10 bases. The CDR3 has 15 residues. Germline CDR1 MDHEN, CDR2 SYDVKM. V was pared by 3 bases and J by 3 bases, with 1 base of the junction left unmatched. CDR3 nucleotides: TGTGCCAGCAGTTTGGGGACAGGGGACACCGGGGAGCTGTTTTTT. As protein: CASSLGTGDTGELFF.

The V call is TRBV6-1, the J call TRBJ1-5; 9 nucleotides match TRBD1. This CDR3 is 16 amino acids long. With V trimmed by 5 bases and J by 6 bases, 11 bases remained unmatched. The germline V gene encodes CDR1 MNHNS and CDR2 SASEGT. The CDR3 coding sequence is TGTGCCAGCAGTCGGGATCGAACAGGGGGCTTTCAGCCCCAGCATTTT. Translation gives CASSRDRTGGFQPQHF.

The V call is TRBV25-1, the J call TRBJ2-5, with 10 bases fitting TRBD1. This CDR3 region has 16 residues. Germline lookup yields CDR1 MGHDK and CDR2 SYGVNS. V shed 3 bases and J 5 bases; nucleotides not matched to a gene: 9. This CDR3 reads CASSEPRQGAGETQYF. CDR3 DNA: TGTGCCAGCAGTGAGCCAAGACAGGGGGCAGGGGAGACCCAGTACTTC.

In this sample, this clonotype turned up a few times. The rearrangement links TRBV29-1 to TRBJ1-5; D is unresolved. V was trimmed by 6 bases and J by 0 bases, leaving 12 bases between them. The CDR3 consists of 14 residues. Germline CDR1 reads SQVTM; CDR2 reads ANQGSEA. The CDR3 coding sequence is TGCAGCGTGGTTGGCACGGATAGCAATCAGCCCCAGCATTTT. It is translated as CSVVGTDSNQPQHF.

J is TRBJ2-2 and V is TRBV5-1; D is unresolved. The CDR3 loop spans 18 amino acids. V lost 0 bases and J 3 bases, leaving 18 bases between the germline ends. Per germline, CDR1 SGHRS and CDR2 YFSETQ. The CDR3 here is CASSLGLWVARDTGELFF. CDR3 in DNA: TGCGCCAGCAGCTTGGGGCTCTGGGTTGCAAGAGACACCGGGGAGCTGTTTTTT.

This chain connects TRBV2 to TRBJ1-5; 7 nucleotides align to TRBD1. J was trimmed by 4 bases and V by 5 bases; bases with no gene match: 5. The CDR3 loop spans 14 amino acids. Germline values: CDR1 SNHLY, CDR2 FYNNEI. The CDR3 protein is CASSYGTVNQPQHF. The DNA for the CDR3 is TGTGCCAGCAGTTACGGGACAGTAAATCAGCCCCAGCATTTT.

V and J are TRBV28 and TRBJ2-5; 12 nucleotides align to TRBD2. Germline lookup yields CDR1 MDHEN and CDR2 SYDVKM. The CDR3 extends over 15 amino acids. The V segment lost 5 bases and the J segment 0 bases; nucleotides outside the gene matches: 1. The CDR3 nucleotides are TGTGCCAGCAGTCGGACTAGCGGGAACCAAGAGACCCAGTACTTC. This translates into CASSRTSGNQETQYF.

This clonotype was counted only a few times. This chain uses TRBV12-3 or TRBV12-4 with TRBJ1-5, with D hard to call. The CDR3 is made up of 13 amino acids. Trimming pared 5 bases from V and 2 bases from J, leaving 7 bases between. The CDR3 nucleotides read TGTGCCAGCAGTGGAAACGGCAATCAGCCCCAGCATTTT. The encoded protein is CASSGNGNQPQHF.

J is TRBJ1-2 and V is TRBV30; D may be TRBD1 (6 bases). The CDR3 is 13 amino acids. The V gene's germline CDR1 is GTSNPN and CDR2 SVGIG (reference sequence). V gave up 0 bases and J gave up 8 bases, with 13 bases separating them. CDR3 in amino acids: CAWSVAQGLGYTF. The CDR3 DNA follows: TGTGCCTGGAGTGTGGCGCAGGGGCTAGGCTACACCTTC.

On this clonotype itself: The junction and the germline gene differ at one end; a read error may be behind it. The V gene is TRBV6-5, the J gene TRBJ2-7, with unresolved D. The CDR3 length is 11 residues. Germline values: CDR1 MNHEY, CDR2 SVGAGI. The CDR3 here is CASSHSSEQYF. The CDR3 DNA is TGTGCCAGCAGTCACTCGAGCGAGCAGTACTTC.

This clonotype was picked up many times. The chain carries TRBV6-1 and TRBJ2-7, with D possibly being TRBD1 (6 bases). Germline CDR1 MNHNS, CDR2 SASEGT. Between the trimmed V and J ends, which lost 6 bases and 3 bases, there was a span of 12 bases. The length of the CDR3 is 13 residues. CDR3 in DNA: TGTGCCAGCAGCAGGACAGCTTACTACGAGCAGTACTTC. This encodes CASSRTAYYEQYF.

This clonotype was recorded at least ten times. The genes are TRBV6-1 and TRBJ1-5; no reliable D call. This CDR3 comprises 13 residues. Germline assignment: CDR1 MNHNS and CDR2 SASEGT. Trimming left V 7 bases short and J 6 bases short, with 13 bases between. The CDR3 loop reads CASNDEWGQPQHF. CDR3 in DNA: TGTGCCAGCAATGATGAATGGGGTCAGCCCCAGCATTTT.

This rearrangement joins TRBV7-2 to TRBJ2-3, with D tentatively TRBD1 (5 bases). V lost 3 bases and J 0 bases, leaving 10 bases between the germline ends. Germline CDR1 is SGHTA and CDR2 is FQGNSA. CDR3 length: 15 amino acids. The CDR3 region is CASSFQGTSTDTQYF. CDR3 nucleotides: TGTGCCAGCAGCTTCCAGGGAACTAGCACAGATACGCAGTATTTT.

This clonotype was found a few times. The chain is built from TRBV3-1 and TRBJ2-2, with 8 bases aligning to TRBD2. Germline V gene sequence: CDR1 LGHDT, CDR2 YNNKEL (reference sequence). V was clipped by 2 bases and J by 7 bases; unmatched bases: 9. The CDR3 sequence is 16 residues long. CDR3 region: CASSQLAAGGGGELFF. CDR3 DNA: TGTGCCAGCAGCCAATTGGCGGCGGGAGGCGGCGGGGAGCTGTTTTTT. The complete variable domain, with remaining parts taken from reference TRBV3-1 and TRBJ2-2, reads DTAVSQTPKYLVTQMGNDKSIKCEQNLGHDTMYWYKQDSKKFLKIMFSYNNKELIINETVPNRFSPKSPDKAHLNLHINSLELGDSAVYFCASSQLAAGGGGELFFGEGSRLTVL.

The CDR3 DNA reads as TGTGCCATCAGCGCCGGACAGGGGGTTGGCTATGGCTACACCTTC. This sequence encodes CAISAGQGVGYGYTF. The chain uses TRBV10-3 and TRBJ1-2; TRBD1 matches 10 bases. V shed 6 bases, J shed 4 bases, and the junction held 8 bases outside the gene matches. CDR1 and CDR2 (germline): ENHRY, SYGVKD. CDR3 length: 15 residues.

The gene calls are TRBV20-1 and TRBJ2-5; 7 nucleotides agree with TRBD2. The CDR3 covers 14 residues. Germline V gene lookup returns CDR1 DFQATT and CDR2 SNEGSKA (reference sequence). V dropped 1 base and J dropped 7; count of bases not matched to a gene: 9. As DNA, the CDR3 is TGCAGTGCTAGAGTTGGCCTAGCGGCATGGACCCAGTACTTC. This sequence encodes CSARVGLAAWTQYF.

This clonotype came up a few times. This chain links TRBV29-1 with TRBJ1-1, with TRBD1 matching 9 bases. The trim removed 5 bases at V and 1 base at J, leaving 2 bases unmatched. The CDR3 length is 13 residues. The germline CDR1 and CDR2 sequences are SQVTM and ANQGSEA. In DNA form, the CDR3 reads TGCAGCGTTAGGACAGGGGCGAACACTGAAGCTTTCTTT. This encodes CSVRTGANTEAFF.

This clonotype has only a few counts. This chain joins TRBV19 and TRBJ1-2; TRBD1 agrees at 8 bases. The V segment lost 6 bases and the J segment 7 bases; nucleotides outside the gene matches: 10. CDR1 LNHDA and CDR2 SQIVND come from the germline V gene (reference sequence). This CDR3 comprises 14 residues. The DNA of the CDR3 is TGTGCCAGTAGACCCCCGGCAGGGGGCCGTGGCTACACCTTC. Protein sequence: CASRPPAGGRGYTF.

This clonotype was seen repeatedly, ten times or more. This chain uses TRBV12-3 or TRBV12-4 with TRBJ1-2; D possibly corresponds to TRBD1 (5 bases). This CDR3 has 12 amino acids. Trimming removed 7 bases at V and 4 bases at J, with 10 bases between. The chain's CDR3 is CASTGSSYGYTF. CDR3 in DNA: TGTGCCAGCACAGGGAGTAGCTATGGCTACACCTTC.